A selection of T cell receptor beta chains follows, all from one sample in a study of Ad26.COV2.S vaccination and SARS-CoV-2 variants. Libraries were prepared by immunoSEQ multiplex PCR; TCRdb keeps only in-frame clonotypes and omits some of them. The sample consists of some 45,000 clones, 65% to 90% of them appearing once. Sequences were derived from peripheral blood, sampled after recovery from COVID-19. These receptors all stem from a human donor who had recovered from COVID-19. Each CDR3 is given with its conserved first and last residue. The D gene is left open where the match is weak. The listing skips clone size in some rows; elsewhere it reads once, few, many or a size class.

j_gene | d_gene | v_gene | abundance | CDR3nt | CDR3aa
TRBJ1-5 | TRBD1 | TRBV5-1 | NA | TGCGCCAGCAGCCATGGGACAGGGAATAGCAATCAGCCCCAGCATTTT | CASSHGTGNSNQPQHF
TRBJ1-3 | TRBD1 | TRBV5-1 | few | TGCGCCAGCAGCAGGGACAGGGCAGGAGGAAACACCATATATTTT | CASSRDRAGGNTIYF
TRBJ1-2 | TRBD1 | TRBV6-6 | NA | TGTGCCAGCACCCTCGGGGGACAGAACTATGGCTACACCTTC | CASTLGGQNYGYTF
TRBJ1-3 | NA | TRBV11-2 | NA | TGTGCCAGCAGCTTCCAGGGCAGCTCCTCTGGAAACACCATATATTTT | CASSFQGSSSGNTIYF
TRBJ2-3 | NA | TRBV20-1 | NA | TGCAGTGCTAGTACCACAGGGCAGGGGCAGGCAGATACGCAGTATTTT | CSASTTGQGQADTQYF
TRBJ1-2 | NA | TRBV7-8 | NA | TGTGCCAGCAGCTTAGCCACGGGGCGTTCGTATGGCTACACCTTC | CASSLATGRSYGYTF
TRBJ1-1 | TRBD1 | TRBV30 | NA | TGTGCCTGGACAATTATGACAGGGGGCACTGAAGCTTTCTTT | CAWTIMTGGTEAFF
TRBJ2-5 | TRBD1 | TRBV6-5 | NA | TGTGCCAGCAGTTCACAGGGGGCGCGGTCGGAGACCCAGTACTTC | CASSSQGARSETQYF
TRBJ1-6 | NA | TRBV5-1 | NA | TGCGCCAGCAGCTTGGCAGGGATCCCCATTAATTCACCCCTCCACTTT | CASSLAGIPINSPLHF
TRBJ1-2 | NA | TRBV12-3/TRBV12-4 | NA | TGTGCCAGCAGTTTAGCGGCATATGGCTACACCTTC | CASSLAAYGYTF
TRBJ2-7 | TRBD2 | TRBV11-2 | NA | TGTGCCAGCAGCTTATCACCCGGGAGGACCGACGAGCAGTACTTC | CASSLSPGRTDEQYF
TRBJ1-2 | TRBD1 | TRBV11-2 | NA | TGTGCCAGCAGCTTAAGGGATGGAGGGACAGGGTATGGCTACACCTTC | CASSLRDGGTGYGYTF
TRBJ2-5 | NA | TRBV6-6 | NA | TGTGCCAGCAGCCCCCAGGGACGTGAAAAACGGACCCAGTACTTC | CASSPQGREKRTQYF
TRBJ1-4 | NA | TRBV30 | NA | TGTGCCTGGAGTCCCCCCGCCCATAATGAAAAACTGTTTTTT | CAWSPPAHNEKLFF
TRBJ2-1 | TRBD1 | TRBV5-4 | NA | TGTGCCAGCAGCACCGGGACAGGGGCCTCCAATGAGCAGTTCTTC | CASSTGTGASNEQFF
TRBJ1-1 | NA | TRBV6-6 | NA | TGTGCCAGCAACCCTCAGGGTGGGGTTACTGAAGCTTTCTTT | CASNPQGGVTEAFF
TRBJ1-1 | TRBD1 | TRBV5-1 | NA | TGCGCCAGCAGCTTACAGGGGGAGCCTGAAGCTTTCTTT | CASSLQGEPEAFF
TRBJ2-3 | NA | TRBV4-2 | NA | TGTGCCAGCAGCCAAGAAGGGAGTAGCACAGATACGCAGTATTTT | CASSQEGSSTDTQYF
TRBJ1-1 | NA | TRBV7-6 | NA | TGTGCCAGCACGCTAATCCAGGGGACTGAAGCTTTCTTT | CASTLIQGTEAFF
TRBJ2-1 | TRBD2 | TRBV5-1 | NA | TGCGCCAGCAAGGCGGGACTAGCGGCCCGGAGGAGCTCCTACAATGAGCAGTTCTTC | CASKAGLAARRSSYNEQFF
TRBJ2-3 | NA | TRBV7-3 | NA | TGTGCCAGCAGCTTAGGGCTTGCATTCACAGATACGCAGTATTTT | CASSLGLAFTDTQYF
TRBJ1-2 | TRBD1 | TRBV20-1 | NA | TGCAGTGCTAGACAGGGGGGCGGCTACACCTTC | CSARQGGGYTF
TRBJ1-5 | NA | TRBV7-8 | NA | TGTGCCAGCAGCCTGGACAGAAATCAGCCCCAGCATTTT | CASSLDRNQPQHF
TRBJ1-1 | NA | TRBV10-3 | once | TGTGCCATCAGTGAGTCTGGAGGGGGTGACACTGAAGCTTTCTTT | CAISESGGGDTEAFF
TRBJ2-1 | NA | TRBV30 | NA | TGTGCCTGGATGGGAAGCTCTGAGCAGTTCTTC | CAWMGSSEQFF
TRBJ1-4 | NA | TRBV5-1 | NA | TGCGCCAGCAGCTTCCAGGGGCTAGGGGCTAATGAAAAACTGTTTTTT | CASSFQGLGANEKLFF
TRBJ1-2 | NA | TRBV6-5 | NA | TGTGCCAGCAGTTACTCCCCGAGACAAAAGGATGGCTACACCTTC | CASSYSPRQKDGYTF